This record looks at one TCR beta chain sequence and its context. Deletions cut 2 bases from V and 5 bases from J, with 15 bases between. The germline V gene has CDR1 LGHDT and CDR2 YNNKEL (reference sequence). This CDR3 has 15 amino acids. This record belongs to a study of blood T cell repertoires in COVID-19. Source study methods: Using reference gene primer amplification, nucleated cell counts were estimated. The assay was immunoSEQ multiplex PCR, and TCRdb's table has in-frame clones only and misses some. That table supplies the V and J calls and clone size; D and trimming were determined from the DNA. The sample contains some 75,000 clones, 65% to 85% of which appear only once.

The sequence was collected from a man between 45 and 60 years old with COVID-19, enrolled during active disease. The specimen was peripheral blood. The chain couples TRBV3-1 (or the pseudogene TRBV3-2) to TRBJ2-5, with D perhaps matching TRBD2 (7 bases). CDR3 in amino acids: CASSQTREGGETQYF. In DNA form, the CDR3 reads TGTGCCAGCAGCCAAACGAGGGAGGGGGGGGAGACCCAGTACTTC.